Following are 25 T cell receptor beta chains from one sample sequenced in a study of spatial heterogeneity in lung cancer. Time point of the sample: sample taken at primary tumor resection. The authors sequenced whole RNA from tumor, nontumor lung or frozen PBMC without sorting. TCRdb recomputed calls from the 5' RACE reads with MiXCR, one row per CDR3 protein. The sample consists of nearly 15,000 distinct CDR3 sequences, 7.9% of them appearing once. The input for sequencing was PBMCs, taken at surgery. These receptors were taken from a female donor with early-stage non-small cell lung cancer.

This clonotype showed up many times. The CDR3 spells CASDKVPAGTENTEAFF. CDR3 nucleotides: TGTGCCAGCGACAAGGTTCCTGCCGGGACGGAGAACACTGAAGCTTTCTTT. V and J are TRBV6-7 and TRBJ1-1; TRBD1 is a possible D gene (5 bases). TRBV6-7 is an ORF, with its function uncertain. The V end was cut by 8 bases, the J end by 1 base, with 23 bases between. This CDR3 comprises 17 residues.

This clonotype was found many times. The genes are TRBV4-1 and TRBJ2-1; 9 positions agree with TRBD2. After removal of 3 bases from V and 9 bases from J, the junction contained 18 bases not matched to a gene. The CDR3 sequence is 18 residues long. Germline V gene data show CDR1 as MGHRA and CDR2 as YSYEKL. The chain's CDR3 is CASSHLGLAVRWIGEQFF. The DNA of the CDR3 is TGCGCCAGCAGCCACCTGGGACTAGCCGTCAGGTGGATCGGTGAGCAGTTCTTC.

This clonotype came up many times. The J gene is TRBJ2-2, the V gene TRBV5-5; a possible D gene is TRBD1 (6 bases). V lost 4 bases, J lost 7 bases, and 20 bases lay in between. CDR1 is SGHKS and CDR2 is YYEKEE in the germline V gene (reference sequence). This CDR3 spans 16 amino acids. This CDR3 reads CASSHTTGRWNGELFF. The CDR3 DNA reads TGTGCCAGCAGCCACACGACAGGTAGATGGAACGGGGAGCTGTTTTTT.

This clonotype was detected a few times. This chain uses TRBV6-1 with TRBJ2-3; D ambiguous. This CDR3 has 11 residues. CDR1 and CDR2 (germline): MNHNS, SASEGT. CDR3 in amino acids: CVSDRTDTQYF. Here the CDR3 DNA reads TGTGTCAGTGACCGGACAGATACGCAGTATTTT.

This clonotype was detected many times. The V call is TRBV5-1, the J call TRBJ2-2, with D hard to call. V lost 2 bases and J lost 2, with 1 base in between. The germline gives CDR1 SGHRS, CDR2 YFSETQ. CDR3 length: 12 amino acids. The CDR3, as DNA: TGCGCCAGCAGCTTTAACACCGGGGAGCTGTTTTTT. Encoded protein: CASSFNTGELFF.

This clonotype was seen ten or more times. The chain joins TRBV5-5 to TRBJ2-7; the match to TRBD2 covers 9 bases. Trimming at V came to 3 bases and at J to 2 bases, leaving 3 bases not matched to a gene. The CDR3 covers 14 residues. Germline V lookup: CDR1 SGHKS, CDR2 YYEKEE (reference sequence). This chain's CDR3 is CASSYASGAYEQYF. The CDR3 DNA reads as TGTGCCAGCAGCTACGCTAGCGGGGCCTACGAGCAGTACTTC.

This clonotype occurred many times. The chain employs TRBV27 and TRBJ1-1, with D perhaps TRBD1 (5 bases). CDR1 is MNHEY and CDR2 is SMNVEV in the germline V gene (reference sequence). CDR3 size: 16 residues. V was trimmed by 3 bases and J by 4 bases, leaving 18 bases between them. In nucleotides, the CDR3 is TGTGCCAGCAGTTTCTCGACCCGAATTAGGGGCACTGAAGCTTTCTTT. Translating it yields CASSFSTRIRGTEAFF.

There are many counts of this clonotype. The rearrangement links TRBV19 to TRBJ1-5, with D unresolved. This CDR3 is built from 12 residues. The V and J ends lost 3 bases and 10 bases respectively, with 10 bases between them. The V gene's germline CDR1 is LNHDA and CDR2 SQIVND (reference sequence). In nucleotides, the CDR3 is TGTGCCAGTAGTATCACCCCCCCTCCCCAGCATTTT. Protein sequence: CASSITPPPQHF.

This chain uses TRBV10-2 with TRBJ1-6, with 8 positions matching TRBD1. With V trimmed by 0 bases and J by 0 bases, 4 bases remained unmatched. The germline gives CDR1 WSHSY, CDR2 SAAADI. This CDR3 has 18 amino acids. The CDR3 reads CASSESRTGSSYNSPLHF. The DNA of the CDR3 is TGCGCCAGCAGTGAGTCTCGGACAGGGAGCTCCTATAATTCACCCCTCCACTTT.

Many counts were recorded for this clonotype. In nucleotides, the CDR3 is TGTGCCAGCAGCTCGGACAGAACGAGGCTCTCTGGGGCCAACGTCCTGACTTTC. Translating it yields CASSSDRTRLSGANVLTF. The V and J genes are TRBV2 and TRBJ2-6, with D tentatively TRBD1 (6 bases). The germline CDR1 and CDR2 sequences are SNHLY and FYNNEI. Trimming removed 6 bases at V and 0 bases at J, with 18 bases between. The CDR3 sequence is 18 residues long.

The chain is built from TRBV29-1 and TRBJ2-1, with D possibly being TRBD1 (6 bases). The CDR3 totals 14 residues. The V and J ends lost 7 bases and 7 bases respectively, with 20 bases between them. CDR1 and CDR2 from the germline V gene are SQVTM and ANQGSEA. The chain's CDR3 is CSAYPHREGNEQFF. CDR3 nucleotides: TGCAGCGCCTACCCCCACAGGGAAGGGAATGAGCAGTTCTTC.

Details on this clonotype: This may stem from a read error, because a much larger clone lies one nucleotide away. The chain recombines TRBV28 with TRBJ2-7, with a possible D match to TRBD2 (5 bases). The germline CDR1 and CDR2 sequences are MDHEN and SYDVKM. The CDR3 contains 14 residues. With 6 bases removed from V and 3 bases from J, the gap between germline ends came to 15 bases. CDR3 amino acids: CASSLGREDYEQYF. In DNA, the CDR3 is TGTGCCAGCAGCCTCGGACGGGAAGACTACGAGCAGTACTTC.

V is TRBV6-2 or TRBV6-3 and J is TRBJ2-5; D perhaps matches TRBD2 (6 bases). Per the germline V gene, CDR1 is MNHEY and CDR2 is SVGEGT. V was shortened by 2 bases and J by 1 base, with 11 bases between the two germline ends. The CDR3 sequence is 15 residues long. The CDR3 region is CASSYPTSGQETQYF. The CDR3 nucleotides are TGTGCCAGCAGTTACCCGACTAGTGGCCAAGAGACCCAGTACTTC.

This clonotype was detected a few times. V usage is TRBV20-1 and J usage is TRBJ2-3; maybe TRBD2 (5 bases). Germline assignment: CDR1 DFQATT and CDR2 SNEGSKA (reference sequence). There are 15 residues in the CDR3. V lost 6 bases and J 1 base, leaving 17 bases between the germline ends. The CDR3 bases are TGCAGTGCCCTGGACTTCACTCTGGGCACAGATACGCAGTATTTT. Encoded protein: CSALDFTLGTDTQYF.

This clonotype was recorded many times. The gene calls are TRBV20-1 and TRBJ2-2; D is undetermined. CDR3 length equals 15 residues. Germline CDR1 is DFQATT and CDR2 is SNEGSKA (reference sequence). V dropped 0 bases and J dropped 2 bases, with 10 bases sitting between them. CDR3 bases: TGCAGTGCTAGAGAAGGCAAGGGCAACACCGGGGAGCTGTTTTTT. It specifies CSAREGKGNTGELFF.

At least ten counts were recorded for this clonotype. CDR3 region: CASRGEGLNYGYTF. The CDR3 DNA reads TGTGCCAGCAGAGGGGAAGGGCTTAACTATGGCTACACCTTC. V gene TRBV2 combines with J gene TRBJ1-2; D may be TRBD1 (5 bases). V gave up 6 bases and J gave up 1 base, with 12 bases separating them. The CDR3 runs to 14 residues. CDR1 is SNHLY and CDR2 is FYNNEI in the germline V gene. Full variable domain (remainder filled in from reference TRBV2 and TRBJ1-2): EPEVTQTPSHQVTQMGQEVILRCVPISNHLYFYWYRQILGQKVEFLVSFYNNEISEKSEIFDDQFSVERPDGSNFTLKIRSTKLEDSAMYFCASRGEGLNYGYTFGSGTRLTVV.

V and J are TRBV11-2 and TRBJ2-3; D uncertain. This CDR3 spans 11 amino acids. The germline gives CDR1 SGHAT, CDR2 FQNNGV. Trimming removed 5 bases from V and 2 bases from J, with 2 bases in between. As DNA, the CDR3 is TGTGCCAGCAGCATCACAGATACGCAGTATTTT. This translates into CASSITDTQYF.

This clonotype was recorded a few times. Since a much larger clone is just one base distant, this may be a read error. DNA of the CDR3: TGTGCCAGCAGCCCCCAGGAGTTCGGGACCAAAAACATTCAGTACTTC. Its translation: CASSPQEFGTKNIQYF. The chain employs TRBV7-2 and TRBJ2-4; TRBD2 might be the D (5 bases). This CDR3 region has 16 residues. The V end lost 5 bases, the J end lost 2 bases, and 16 bases lay between the germline ends. CDR1 and CDR2 (germline): SGHTA, FQGNSA.

In this sample, this clonotype turned up many times. V usage is TRBV30 and J usage is TRBJ2-3, with D perhaps matching TRBD1 (6 bases). Germline V gives CDR1 GTSNPN, CDR2 SVGIG (reference sequence). This CDR3 comprises 13 residues. Trimming pared 3 bases from V and 4 bases from J, leaving 11 bases between. CDR3 nucleotide sequence: TGTGCCTGGAGCTTCGCAGGGGCAGATACGCAGTATTTT. It translates to CAWSFAGADTQYF.

In its sample, this clonotype was seen many times. The chain couples TRBV7-2 to TRBJ2-1, with D uncertain. V was cut by 5 bases and J by 7 bases, with 15 bases left in between. Germline loops: CDR1 SGHTA, CDR2 FQGNSA. This CDR3 has 14 residues. CDR3 coding DNA: TGTGCCAGCAGCCAAGACCAGCTCCAGAATGAGCAGTTCTTC. It is translated as CASSQDQLQNEQFF.

This clonotype was found many times. The chain is built from TRBV9 and TRBJ1-1; the match to TRBD1 covers 7 bases. Losses at the gene ends were 0 bases for V and 4 bases for J; bases not matched to a gene: 0. The CDR3 is 13 amino acids. Per germline, CDR1 SGDLS and CDR2 YYNGEE. Written as DNA, the CDR3 is TGTGCCAGCAGCGTAGGACAGGGCACTGAAGCTTTCTTT. It translates to CASSVGQGTEAFF.

This clonotype was detected ten times or more. The chain couples TRBV12-3 or TRBV12-4 to TRBJ2-1; 12 positions match TRBD1. V lost 5 bases to trimming and J lost 2 bases; unmatched junction nucleotides: 7. The CDR3 has 17 amino acids. The CDR3 loop reads CASSVPGQGAAYNEQFF. The CDR3 nucleotides are TGTGCCAGCAGTGTCCCGGGACAGGGGGCAGCCTACAATGAGCAGTTCTTC.

The V gene is TRBV6-4, the J gene TRBJ2-2; possibly TRBD1 for D (6 bases). V lost 3 bases to trimming and J lost 2 bases, with 10 bases between them. This CDR3 region has 15 residues. Per the germline V gene, CDR1 is MRHNA and CDR2 is SNTAGT. CDR3 nucleotide sequence: TGTGCCAGCAGTGAAGGGACACCCAACACCGGGGAGCTGTTTTTT. Translated, it gives CASSEGTPNTGELFF.

This clonotype was recorded a few times. The chain employs TRBV12-3 or TRBV12-4 and TRBJ1-6; 9 nucleotides agree with TRBD1. After removal of 6 bases from V and 9 bases from J, the junction contained 3 bases not matched to a gene. The CDR3 consists of 13 residues. For the CDR3, the DNA is TGTGCCAGCAGCACAGGGGGCGGTTCACCCCTCCACTTT. It codes for CASSTGGGSPLHF.

The CDR3 bases are TGTGCCAGCAGCCACCGCACGGGACAGGGGATTGTGACCCAGTACTTC. Translation gives CASSHRTGQGIVTQYF. V usage is TRBV14 and J usage is TRBJ2-5; TRBD1 aligns across 10 bases. The V and J ends lost 3 bases and 7 bases, in that order; junction bases with no gene match: 11. Germline V gives CDR1 SGHDN, CDR2 FVKESK. This CDR3 has 16 residues.